What follows are 29 T cell receptor beta chains derived from one specimen sequenced in a study of cytomegalovirus exposure and HLA in healthy donors. Amplification used 60 Vbeta primers and 13 Jbeta primers. Produced via immunoSEQ multiplex PCR; TCRdb's table is partial and in-frame only. The table has about 200,000 clones, approximately 86% seen once. Sequencing input: PBMCs. Receptors originate from a woman aged 25 to 39 in good health and CMV-seronegative.

This sequence joins TRBV29-1 and TRBJ2-2; D unclear. The CDR3 has 12 residues. In germline, CDR1 is SQVTM, CDR2 ANQGSEA. Trimming pared 7 bases from V and 6 bases from J, leaving 12 bases between. CDR3 nucleotides: TGCAGCGGAACGAGGCAGTCCGGGGAGCTGTTTTTT. Amino acids: CSGTRQSGELFF.

This clone appeared once. This chain joins TRBV7-3 and TRBJ1-1, with a weak D call TRBD1 (6 bases). CDR1 is SGHTA, CDR2 FQGTGA, per germline. The CDR3 consists of 14 residues. Trimming shortened V by 4 bases and J by 6 bases, and 15 bases separated the two germline ends. The CDR3 sequence: CASSSGQRESEAFF. The CDR3 nucleotides read TGTGCCAGCAGCTCCGGACAGCGTGAGTCTGAAGCTTTCTTT.

This clone has a single count. The sample contains more than one DNA sequence encoding this CDR3. This sequence joins TRBV5-1 and TRBJ2-1, with a weak D call TRBD2 (6 bases). V dropped 2 bases and J dropped 0 bases, with 9 bases sitting between them. This CDR3 is 15 amino acids long. CDR1 and CDR2 (germline): SGHRS, YFSETQ. The CDR3 nucleotides read TGCGCCAGCAGCTTCTCGGGAGACTCCTACAATGAGCAGTTCTTC. Protein sequence: CASSFSGDSYNEQFF.

The V and J genes are TRBV6-6 and TRBJ1-4, with D possibly being TRBD1 (6 bases). Germline lookup yields CDR1 MNHNY and CDR2 SVGAGI (reference sequence). The V end lost 7 bases, the J end lost 4 bases, and 16 bases lay between the germline ends. CDR3 length: 15 amino acids. CDR3 protein: CASIHLTGINEKLFF. CDR3 nucleotides: TGTGCCAGCATCCACCTTACAGGGATTAATGAAAAACTGTTTTTT.

The CDR3 region has the DNA TGTGCCAGCAGCTACGGACAGGGAGATGGCTACACCTTC. Residues: CASSYGQGDGYTF. The chain recombines TRBV7-9 with TRBJ1-2; 8 bases map to TRBD1. V lost 4 bases and J lost 6; bases outside the gene matches: 4. CDR3 length equals 13 residues. Germline V gives CDR1 SEHNR, CDR2 FQNEAQ (reference sequence).

The rearrangement links TRBV28 to TRBJ1-2; D gene ambiguous. Germline assignment: CDR1 MDHEN and CDR2 SYDVKM. This CDR3 contains 11 residues. Deletions cut 8 bases from V and 4 bases from J, with 8 bases between. CDR3 sequence reads: CASASRYGYTF. CDR3 nucleotides: TGTGCCAGCGCGAGTCGCTATGGCTACACCTTC.

CDR3 amino acids: CASSYRDGELFF. The CDR3 region has the DNA TGTGCCAGCAGCTACAGGGATGGGGAGCTGTTTTTT. The rearrangement links TRBV5-5 to TRBJ2-2; tentative D call: TRBD1 (6 bases). This CDR3 is 12 amino acids long. V lost 3 bases, J lost 8 bases, and 8 bases lay in between. Per germline, CDR1 SGHKS and CDR2 YYEKEE (reference sequence).

This clone was detected only once. The chain uses TRBV27 and TRBJ1-2, with D maybe TRBD1 (5 bases). The CDR3 is made up of 15 amino acids. The germline V gene encodes CDR1 MNHEY and CDR2 SMNVEV (reference sequence). Trimming shortened V by 6 bases and J by 8 bases, and 22 bases separated the two germline ends. This CDR3 is CASRSPGTTLGGYTF. CDR3 DNA: TGTGCCAGCAGGTCCCCCGGGACTACCCTAGGGGGCTACACCTTC.

The count of this clone is one. The V call is TRBV19, the J call TRBJ2-2; TRBD1 agrees at 7 bases. Germline V gene sequence: CDR1 LNHDA, CDR2 SQIVND (reference sequence). The CDR3 spans 12 residues. The J segment lost 4 bases and the V segment lost 11 bases, leaving 4 bases of the junction unmatched. This chain's CDR3 is CAGTGVTGELFF. DNA for the CDR3: TGTGCCGGAACAGGGGTCACCGGGGAGCTGTTTTTT.

This chain links TRBV5-4 with TRBJ1-1, with unresolved D. This CDR3 has 14 amino acids. The V and J ends lost 2 bases and 3 bases respectively, with 11 bases between them. Germline loops: CDR1 SGHNT, CDR2 YYREEE (reference sequence). The DNA for the CDR3 is TGTGCCAGCAGCTTTTTGACCCGGGACACTGAAGCTTTCTTT. It yields the protein CASSFLTRDTEAFF.

J is TRBJ2-5 and V is TRBV11-1, with D unresolved. TRBJ2-7 explains the end of the DNA better; the J call may be wrong. Germline CDR1 is SGHAT and CDR2 is FQDESV (reference sequence). This CDR3 is 14 amino acids long. In DNA, the CDR3 is TGTGCCAGCAGCTTTCAGACTGCAACCTACGAGCAGTACTTC. Its protein product is CASSFQTATYEQYF.

This clone was seen once. This chain joins TRBV13 and TRBJ2-7; tentative D call: TRBD1 (5 bases). V lost 1 base and J lost 5, with 9 bases in between. This CDR3 is built from 13 residues. Germline values: CDR1 PRHDT, CDR2 FYEKMQ (reference sequence). The CDR3 spells CASSLEGAHEQYF. CDR3 in DNA: TGTGCCAGCAGCTTAGAAGGGGCCCACGAGCAGTACTTC.

The chain uses TRBV11-3 and TRBJ2-1; TRBD2 is a possible D gene (6 bases). The CDR3 length is 16 residues. V lost 3 bases to trimming and J lost 6 bases, with 18 bases between them. Germline lookup yields CDR1 SGHNT and CDR2 YENEEA. The CDR3 loop is CASSFFLVAGCNEQFF. The CDR3 nucleotides read TGTGCCAGCAGCTTTTTTCTCGTCGCGGGATGCAATGAGCAGTTCTTC.

This clone was seen once. The rearrangement links TRBV5-3 to TRBJ1-6; 9 bases are a match to TRBD1. TRBV5-3 is an ORF, with its function uncertain. V shed 4 bases and J 6 bases; nucleotides not matched to a gene: 5. The length of the CDR3 is 15 residues. The CDR3 coding sequence is TGTGCCAGAAGCCAAACAGGGGGCGTTAATTCACCCCTCCACTTT. Translation: CARSQTGGVNSPLHF.

The chain couples TRBV5-4 to TRBJ2-3, with 16 bases that match TRBD2. V lost 2 bases to trimming and J lost 1 base; unmatched junction nucleotides: 4. The CDR3 consists of 18 residues. The germline V gene has CDR1 SGHNT and CDR2 YYREEE (reference sequence). CDR3 DNA: TGTGCCAGCAGCTTAGCGGGACTAGCGGGAGGGGGCACAGATACGCAGTATTTT. Encoded protein: CASSLAGLAGGGTDTQYF. The full variable domain, in which reference TRBV5-4 and TRBJ2-3 provide the parts outside the CDR3, is ETGVTQSPTHLIKTRGQQVTLRCSSQSGHNTVSWYQQALGQGPQFIFQYYREEENGRGNFPPRFSGLQFPNYSSELNVNALELDDSALYLCASSLAGLAGGGTDTQYFGPGTRLTVL.

The rearrangement uses TRBV5-1 and TRBJ2-3; TRBD1 is a possible D gene (5 bases). CDR1 and CDR2 from the germline V gene are SGHRS and YFSETQ. V shed 0 bases and J shed 3 bases, with 11 bases lying between them. This CDR3 has 15 residues. The CDR3, as DNA: TGCGCCAGCAGCTTGGTCAGGGTGGAAACAGATACGCAGTATTTT. It translates to CASSLVRVETDTQYF.

A few counts support this clone. The genes are TRBV6-1 and TRBJ1-4, with D hard to call. Trimming removed 5 bases at V and 0 bases at J, with 7 bases between. The CDR3 covers 14 residues. CDR1 is MNHNS and CDR2 is SASEGT in the germline V gene. CDR3 sequence reads: CASSPGTTNEKLFF. The DNA of the CDR3 is TGTGCCAGCAGTCCCGGGACAACTAATGAAAAACTGTTTTTT.

The rearrangement uses TRBV18 and TRBJ1-1, with D unresolved. Trimming pared 6 bases from V and 4 bases from J, leaving 15 bases between. The germline V gene encodes CDR1 KGHSH and CDR2 LQKENI. This CDR3 has 14 amino acids. Here the CDR3 reads CASSPTPPPTEAFF. DNA of the CDR3: TGTGCCAGCTCCCCAACACCTCCCCCCACTGAAGCTTTCTTT.

The chain combines TRBV5-6 with TRBJ1-1, with 8 bases fitting TRBD1. This CDR3 has 15 amino acids. Losses at the gene ends were 7 bases for V and 1 base for J; bases not matched to a gene: 9. Germline V gene sequence: CDR1 SGHDT, CDR2 YYEEEE. The CDR3 reads CASYETGAENTEAFF. CDR3 DNA: TGTGCCAGCTACGAGACAGGGGCAGAGAACACTGAAGCTTTCTTT.

This chain joins TRBV9 and TRBJ2-6; 8 bases map to TRBD1. CDR1 and CDR2 from the germline V gene are SGDLS and YYNGEE. The CDR3 runs 18 residues. V lost 2 bases, J lost 1 base, and 8 bases stayed unmatched. Written as DNA, the CDR3 is TGTGCCAGCAGCGTTGCCCCAGGGGGCGCTTCTGGGGCCAACGTCCTGACTTTC. Protein sequence: CASSVAPGGASGANVLTF.

The rearrangement links TRBV13 to TRBJ2-3; D might be TRBD1 (5 bases). CDR3 length: 15 residues. Germline CDR1 and CDR2: PRHDT and FYEKMQ (reference sequence). V was clipped by 4 bases and J by 0 bases, with 11 bases between them. The CDR3 sequence: CASSSTGASTDTQYF. The CDR3 DNA is TGTGCCAGCAGCTCTACAGGAGCTAGCACAGATACGCAGTATTTT.

The chain is built from TRBV7-9 and TRBJ2-3; possibly TRBD2 for D (6 bases). From germline, CDR1 is SEHNR and CDR2 FQNEAQ (reference sequence). This CDR3 region has 13 residues. V lost 5 bases and J 1 base, leaving 7 bases between the germline ends. CDR3 sequence: CASSQRGTDTQYF. DNA of the CDR3: TGTGCCAGCAGCCAGCGGGGCACAGATACGCAGTATTTT.

The chain recombines TRBV7-9 with TRBJ2-1, with 7 positions matching TRBD2. Germline V lookup: CDR1 SEHNR, CDR2 FQNEAQ (reference sequence). The J segment lost 6 bases and the V segment lost 4 bases, leaving 3 bases of the junction unmatched. There are 13 residues in the CDR3. As DNA, the CDR3 is TGTGCCAGCAGCTCCTGGGGGGGCAATGAGCAGTTCTTC. The encoded protein is CASSSWGGNEQFF.

This chain joins TRBV7-2 and TRBJ2-1, with 7 positions matching TRBD2. J was trimmed by 4 bases and V by 7 bases; bases with no gene match: 4. The CDR3 has 13 residues. Per the germline V gene, CDR1 is SGHTA and CDR2 is FQGNSA. CDR3: CASTPGGYNEQFF. Here the CDR3 DNA reads TGTGCCAGCACCCCGGGGGGTTACAATGAGCAGTTCTTC.

This chain joins TRBV7-9 and TRBJ1-1, with D hard to call. Per the germline V gene, CDR1 is SEHNR and CDR2 is FQNEAQ (reference sequence). V gave up 1 base and J gave up 6 bases, with 12 bases separating them. The CDR3 runs 14 residues. The CDR3 sequence: CASSLGAGRAEAFF. The CDR3 DNA reads as TGTGCCAGCAGCTTAGGTGCGGGAAGGGCTGAAGCTTTCTTT.

The V gene is TRBV14, the J gene TRBJ2-1; no definite D call. This CDR3 spans 15 amino acids. V shed 1 base and J shed 0 bases, with 7 bases lying between them. Germline V gene sequence: CDR1 SGHDN, CDR2 FVKESK. CDR3 in amino acids: CASSQGSGSYNEQFF. The CDR3 nucleotides read TGTGCCAGCAGCCAAGGGTCCGGCTCCTACAATGAGCAGTTCTTC.

The chain joins TRBV5-6 to TRBJ2-7; 12 bases are a match to TRBD1. This CDR3 is built from 15 residues. Trimming cost V 0 bases and J 5 bases; bases outside gene matches: 3. Looked up from germline, CDR1 is SGHDT and CDR2 is YYEEEE. CDR3 loop: CASSLVGTGGDEQYF. CDR3 sequence (DNA): TGTGCCAGCAGCTTGGTTGGGACAGGGGGCGACGAGCAGTACTTC.

V usage is TRBV12-5 and J usage is TRBJ2-2; TRBD1 matches 11 bases. V lost 3 bases, J lost 6 bases, and 6 bases stayed unmatched. Germline CDR1 reads LGHNT; CDR2 reads FRNRAP. The CDR3 totals 16 residues. The CDR3, as DNA: TGTGCTAGTGGTTTTCTGGGACAGGGGGTGGCCGGGGAGCTGTTTTTT. Its translation is CASGFLGQGVAGELFF.

V is TRBV5-4 and J is TRBJ1-2; D gene unclear. This CDR3 is built from 15 residues. In germline, CDR1 is SGHNT, CDR2 YYREEE (reference sequence). Trimming cost V 3 bases and J 4 bases, with 16 bases left between them. CDR3 sequence: CASSSGLSSGYGYTF. CDR3 sequence (DNA): TGTGCCAGCAGCTCCGGTTTATCGTCGGGCTATGGCTACACCTTC.